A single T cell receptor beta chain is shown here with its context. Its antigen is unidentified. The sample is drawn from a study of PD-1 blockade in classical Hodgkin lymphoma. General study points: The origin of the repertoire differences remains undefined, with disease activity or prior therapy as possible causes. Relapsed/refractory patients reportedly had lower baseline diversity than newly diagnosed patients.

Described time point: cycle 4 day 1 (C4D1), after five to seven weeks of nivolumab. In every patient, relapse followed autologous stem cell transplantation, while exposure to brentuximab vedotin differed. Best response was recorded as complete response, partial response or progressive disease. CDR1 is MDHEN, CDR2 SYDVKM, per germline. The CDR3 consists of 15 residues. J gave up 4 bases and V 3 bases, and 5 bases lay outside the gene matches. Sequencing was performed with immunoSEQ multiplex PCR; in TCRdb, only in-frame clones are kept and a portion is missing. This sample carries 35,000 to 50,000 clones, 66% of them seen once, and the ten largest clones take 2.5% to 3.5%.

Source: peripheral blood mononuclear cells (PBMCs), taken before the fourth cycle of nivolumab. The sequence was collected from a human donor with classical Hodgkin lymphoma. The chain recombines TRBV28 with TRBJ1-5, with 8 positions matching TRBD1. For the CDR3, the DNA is TGTGCCAGCAGTTTCCTGGACAGGGTTAATCAGCCCCAGCATTTT. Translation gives CASSFLDRVNQPQHF.